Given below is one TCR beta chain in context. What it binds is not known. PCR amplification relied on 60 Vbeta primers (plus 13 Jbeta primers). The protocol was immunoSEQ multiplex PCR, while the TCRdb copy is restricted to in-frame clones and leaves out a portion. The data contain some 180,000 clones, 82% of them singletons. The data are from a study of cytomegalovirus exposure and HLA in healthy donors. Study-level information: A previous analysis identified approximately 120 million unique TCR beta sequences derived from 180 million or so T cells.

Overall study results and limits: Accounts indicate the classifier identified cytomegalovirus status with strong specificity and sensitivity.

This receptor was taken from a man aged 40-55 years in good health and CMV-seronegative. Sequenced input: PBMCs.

The CDR3 coding sequence is TGTGCCAGCAGTGAAGTTAAATCCTATGGCTACACCTTC. Encoded protein: CASSEVKSYGYTF. J is TRBJ1-2 and V is TRBV2; D gene uncertain. CDR3 length: 13 residues. Trimming removed 1 base from V and 4 bases from J, with 7 bases in between. The germline V gene encodes CDR1 SNHLY and CDR2 FYNNEI.